The TCR beta chain described here comes from a study of T-cell reconstitution after alpha-beta-depleted transplantation in children. There are many counts of this clonotype. Its antigen is as yet unknown. TCRbeta library construction was performed incorporating unique molecular identifiers. TCRdb re-called the PCR reads with MiXCR, one entry per CDR3 protein. The sample contains some 550,000 distinct CDR3 sequences, roughly 23% of which appear only once. V was pared by 2 bases and J by 7 bases, with 11 bases between. The CDR3 has 14 amino acids. From germline, CDR1 is MDHEN and CDR2 SYDVKM. Study-level points and caveats: Surviving recipient cells, namely T cells and thymic progenitors, were the source of high day-60 TCRbeta diversity in some patients. T-cell numbers and diversity, one year after transplant, stemmed largely from T cells that were newly produced. At around two months after transplant, the alpha-beta T cells were reportedly derived from several hundred expanded clones that came from non-depleted graft cells.

The sequence was collected from a boy less than two years old who had a stem cell transplant for acute myeloid leukemia, so the T cells may come from the graft donor. The sample consisted of PBMCs, mostly from graft donor cells, taken 360 days after TCRalphabeta/CD19-depleted stem cell transplant. V gene TRBV28 combines with J gene TRBJ2-2; D ambiguous. The CDR3 here is CASSLISRIGELFF. CDR3 nucleotide sequence: TGTGCCAGCAGTTTAATTAGTAGGATCGGGGAGCTGTTTTTT.